This is a list of T cell receptor beta chains from one sample in a study of blood T cell repertoires in COVID-19. Here immunoSEQ multiplex PCR was the method, and the copy in TCRdb shows in-frame clones only, minus some. Of about 180,000 clones detected, about 80% appear once; the ten largest clones hold over 1.5%. The sample was peripheral blood. Receptors originate from a human donor in a cohort sampled during active COVID-19. CDR3s include the opening cysteine and the closing phenylalanine or tryptophan.

V	J	CDR3
TRBV6-5	TRBJ1-1	CASSYMGDNAFF
TRBV7-2	TRBJ2-5	CASSLTSGGVETQYF
TRBV7-9	TRBJ2-3	CASSLEGAPDTQYF
TRBV28	TRBJ2-7	CASSLPGKYEQYF
TRBV4-1	TRBJ2-1	CASSSTGATYNEQFF
TRBV9	TRBJ2-3	CASSVVGQGATDTQYF
TRBV5-1	TRBJ2-2	CASSLKLFTGELFF
TRBV6-5	TRBJ1-4	CATRQGVEKLFF
TRBV27	TRBJ1-1	CASSAQGGTEAFF
TRBV3-1/TRBV3-2	TRBJ2-3	CASSHSGGSTDTQYF
TRBV28	TRBJ1-2	CASSSPGQGDQGYTF
TRBV5-4	TRBJ2-1	CASSLTGGYNEQFF
TRBV27	TRBJ2-3	CASSSAVADTDTQYF
TRBV11-3	TRBJ2-1	CASSLTPVGNEQFF
TRBV9	TRBJ1-6	CASSPRDSSNSPLHF
TRBV5-4	TRBJ2-5	CASSLETSVGETQYF
TRBV19	TRBJ2-5	CASSDSQETQYF
TRBV7-3	TRBJ2-3	CASSLVGRSTDTQYF
TRBV3-1/TRBV3-2	TRBJ1-6	CASSLRQGVRDSPLHF
TRBV4-2	TRBJ2-7	CASSFGGAAYEQYF
TRBV21-1	TRBJ2-3	CATDRGPSSTDTQYF
TRBV3-1/TRBV3-2	TRBJ2-7	CASSPTGSSSYEQYF
TRBV24-1	TRBJ1-5	CATSEASGYSNQPQHF
TRBV25-1	TRBJ2-1	CASSEYRGGSSYNEQFF
TRBV27	TRBJ2-7	CASSRTGYYEQYF
TRBV3-1/TRBV3-2	TRBJ2-7	CASSPTHRDRSYEQYF
TRBV10-3	TRBJ1-5	CAISEPDSNQPQHF
TRBV29-1	TRBJ2-2	CSVGRISGTRGTGELFF
TRBV18	TRBJ1-2	CASSLKKAQGNYGYTF
TRBV5-5	TRBJ2-3	CASSLQGDTDTQYF
TRBV5-4	TRBJ2-7	CASSPADRGSYEQYF
TRBV7-3	TRBJ1-1	CASSLGSPVKSEAFF
TRBV6-2/TRBV6-3	TRBJ2-2	CASSPDRFANTGELFF